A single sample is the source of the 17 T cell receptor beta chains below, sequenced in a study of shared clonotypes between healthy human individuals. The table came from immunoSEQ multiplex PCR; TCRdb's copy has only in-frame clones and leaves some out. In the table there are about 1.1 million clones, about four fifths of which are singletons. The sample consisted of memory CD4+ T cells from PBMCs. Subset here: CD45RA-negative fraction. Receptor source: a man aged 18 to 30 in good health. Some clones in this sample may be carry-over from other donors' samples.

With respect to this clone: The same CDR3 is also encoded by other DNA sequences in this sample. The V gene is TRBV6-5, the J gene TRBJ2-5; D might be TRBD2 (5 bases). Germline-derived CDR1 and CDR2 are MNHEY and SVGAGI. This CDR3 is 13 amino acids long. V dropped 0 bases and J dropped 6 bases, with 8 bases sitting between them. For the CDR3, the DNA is TGTGCCAGCAGTTACTCGAGGGAAAAGACCCAGTACTTC. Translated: CASSYSREKTQYF.

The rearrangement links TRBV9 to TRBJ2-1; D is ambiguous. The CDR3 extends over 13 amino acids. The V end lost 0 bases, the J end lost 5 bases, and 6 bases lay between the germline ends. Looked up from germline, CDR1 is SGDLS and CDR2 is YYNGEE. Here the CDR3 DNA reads TGTGCCAGCAGCGTAGGAAGCCACAATGAGCAGTTCTTC. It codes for CASSVGSHNEQFF.

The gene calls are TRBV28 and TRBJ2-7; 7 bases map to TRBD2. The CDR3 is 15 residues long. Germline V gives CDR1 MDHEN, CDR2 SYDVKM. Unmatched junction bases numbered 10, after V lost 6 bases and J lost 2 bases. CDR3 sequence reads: CASSTATSAAYEQYF. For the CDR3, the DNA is TGTGCCAGCAGCACTGCCACTAGCGCCGCCTACGAGCAGTACTTC.

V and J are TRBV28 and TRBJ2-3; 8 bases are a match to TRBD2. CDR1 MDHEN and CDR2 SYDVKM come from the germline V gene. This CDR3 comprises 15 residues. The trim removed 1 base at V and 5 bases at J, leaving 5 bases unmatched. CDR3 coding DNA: TGTGCCAGCAGTTTATCAGGACTAGCCCAAGATACGCAGTATTTT. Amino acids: CASSLSGLAQDTQYF.

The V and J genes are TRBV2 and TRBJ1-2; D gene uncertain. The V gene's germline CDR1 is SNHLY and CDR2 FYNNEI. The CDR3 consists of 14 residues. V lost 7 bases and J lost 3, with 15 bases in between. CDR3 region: CASKPQTSYYGYTF. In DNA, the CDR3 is TGTGCCAGCAAGCCGCAGACCTCATACTATGGCTACACCTTC.

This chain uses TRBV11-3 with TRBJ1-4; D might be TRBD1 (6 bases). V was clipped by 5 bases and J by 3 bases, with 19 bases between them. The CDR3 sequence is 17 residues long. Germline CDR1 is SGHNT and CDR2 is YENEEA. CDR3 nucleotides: TGTGCCAGCAGCGCCCGGACAGCCACCGTGGCTAATGAAAAACTGTTTTTT. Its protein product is CASSARTATVANEKLFF. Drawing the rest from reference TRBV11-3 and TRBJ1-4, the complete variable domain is EAGVVQSPRYKIIEKKQPVAFWCNPISGHNTLYWYLQNLGQGPELLIRYENEEAVDDSQLPKDRFSAERLKGVDSTLKIQPAELGDSAVYLCASSARTATVANEKLFFGSGTQLSVL.

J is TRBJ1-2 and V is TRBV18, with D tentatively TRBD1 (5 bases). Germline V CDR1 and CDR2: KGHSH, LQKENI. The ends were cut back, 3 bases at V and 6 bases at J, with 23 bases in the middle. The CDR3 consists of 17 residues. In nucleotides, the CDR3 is TGTGCCAGCTCACCTCCTAGCAGAGCTGCAGGGCTTAATGGCTACACCTTC. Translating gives CASSPPSRAAGLNGYTF.

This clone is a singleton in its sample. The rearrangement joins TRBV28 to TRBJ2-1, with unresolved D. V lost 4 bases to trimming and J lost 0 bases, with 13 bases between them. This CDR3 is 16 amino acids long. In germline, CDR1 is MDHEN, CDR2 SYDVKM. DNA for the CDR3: TGTGCCAGCAGTTCCGTCCGTGAGCGCTCCTACAATGAGCAGTTCTTC. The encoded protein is CASSSVRERSYNEQFF. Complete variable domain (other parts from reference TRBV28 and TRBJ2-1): DVKVTQSSRYLVKRTGEKVFLECVQDMDHENMFWYRQDPGLGLRLIYFSYDVKMKEKGDIPEGYSVSREKKERFSLILESASTNQTSMYLCASSSVRERSYNEQFFGPGTRLTVL.

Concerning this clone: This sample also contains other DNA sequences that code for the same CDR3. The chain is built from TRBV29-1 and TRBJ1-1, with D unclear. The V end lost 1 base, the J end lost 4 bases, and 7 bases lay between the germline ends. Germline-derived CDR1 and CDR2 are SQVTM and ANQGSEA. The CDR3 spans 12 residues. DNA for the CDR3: TGCAGCGTTGAAGGGGAGGGCACTGAAGCTTTCTTT. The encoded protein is CSVEGEGTEAFF.

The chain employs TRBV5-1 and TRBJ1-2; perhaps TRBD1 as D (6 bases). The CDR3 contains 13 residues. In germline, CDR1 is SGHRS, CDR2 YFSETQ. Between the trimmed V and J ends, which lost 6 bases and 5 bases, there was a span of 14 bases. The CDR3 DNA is TGCGCCAGCACCACGGGAGGGGGGTATGGCTACACCTTC. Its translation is CASTTGGGYGYTF.

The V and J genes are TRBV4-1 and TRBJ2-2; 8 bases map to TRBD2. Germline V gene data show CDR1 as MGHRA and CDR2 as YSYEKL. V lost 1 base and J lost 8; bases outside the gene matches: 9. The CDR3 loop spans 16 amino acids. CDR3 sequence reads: CASSQVRAGVGGELFF. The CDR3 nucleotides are TGCGCCAGCAGCCAAGTGCGAGCGGGAGTGGGGGGGGAGCTGTTTTTT.

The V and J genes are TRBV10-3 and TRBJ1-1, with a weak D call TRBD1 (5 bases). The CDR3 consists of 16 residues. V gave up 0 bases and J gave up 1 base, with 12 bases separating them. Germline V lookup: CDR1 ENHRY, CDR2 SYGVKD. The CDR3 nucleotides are TGTGCCATCAGTGAGTCGATTGGACAAGCGAACACTGAAGCTTTCTTT. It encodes CAISESIGQANTEAFF.

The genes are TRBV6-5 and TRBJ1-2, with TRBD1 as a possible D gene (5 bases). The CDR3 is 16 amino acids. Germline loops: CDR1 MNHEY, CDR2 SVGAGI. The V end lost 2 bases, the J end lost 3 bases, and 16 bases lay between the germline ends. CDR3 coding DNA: TGTGCCAGCAGTTACCGGCCGGGAAGGGGCCACTATGGCTACACCTTC. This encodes CASSYRPGRGHYGYTF.

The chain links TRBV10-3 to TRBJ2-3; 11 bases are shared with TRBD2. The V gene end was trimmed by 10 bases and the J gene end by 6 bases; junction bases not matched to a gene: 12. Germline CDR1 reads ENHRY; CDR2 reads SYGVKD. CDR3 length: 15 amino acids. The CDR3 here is CATLSTSGSIDTQYF. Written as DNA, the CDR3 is TGTGCCACCCTTAGTACTAGCGGGAGCATTGATACGCAGTATTTT.

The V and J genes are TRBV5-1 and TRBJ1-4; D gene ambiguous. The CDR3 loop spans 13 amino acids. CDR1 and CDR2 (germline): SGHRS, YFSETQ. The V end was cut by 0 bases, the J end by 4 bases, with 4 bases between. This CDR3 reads CASSLGFNEKLFF. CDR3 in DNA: TGCGCCAGCAGCTTGGGATTTAATGAAAAACTGTTTTTT.

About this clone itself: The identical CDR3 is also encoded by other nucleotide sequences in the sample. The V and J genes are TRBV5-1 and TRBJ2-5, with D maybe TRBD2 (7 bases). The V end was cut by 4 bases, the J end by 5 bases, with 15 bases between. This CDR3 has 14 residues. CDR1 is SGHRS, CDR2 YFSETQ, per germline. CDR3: CASSPPGGRETQYF. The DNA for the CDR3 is TGCGCCAGCAGCCCGCCGGGGGGCAGGGAGACCCAGTACTTC.

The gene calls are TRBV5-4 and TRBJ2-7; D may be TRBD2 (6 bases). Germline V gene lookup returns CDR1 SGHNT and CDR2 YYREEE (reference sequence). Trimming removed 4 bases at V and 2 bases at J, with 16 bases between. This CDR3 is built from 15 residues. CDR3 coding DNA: TGTGCCAGCAGCCCTGGGGGGACTTACACCTACGAGCAGTACTTC. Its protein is CASSPGGTYTYEQYF.